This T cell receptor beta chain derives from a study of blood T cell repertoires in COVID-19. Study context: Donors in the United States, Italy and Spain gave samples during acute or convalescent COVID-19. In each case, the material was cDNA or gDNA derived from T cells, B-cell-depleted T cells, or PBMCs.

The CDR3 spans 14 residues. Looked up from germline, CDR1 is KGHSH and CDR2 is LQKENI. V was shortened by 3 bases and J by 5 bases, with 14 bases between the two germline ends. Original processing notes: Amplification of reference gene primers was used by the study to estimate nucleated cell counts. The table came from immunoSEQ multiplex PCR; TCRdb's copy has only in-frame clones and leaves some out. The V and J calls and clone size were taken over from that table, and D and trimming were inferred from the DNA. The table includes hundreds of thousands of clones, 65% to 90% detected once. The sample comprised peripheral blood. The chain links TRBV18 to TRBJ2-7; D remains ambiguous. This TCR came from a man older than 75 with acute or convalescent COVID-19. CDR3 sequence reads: CASSPGRPKNEQYF. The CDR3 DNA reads TGTGCCAGCTCACCGGGCAGACCGAAAAACGAGCAGTACTTC.